The 8 T cell receptor beta chains below were found in one sample sequenced in a study of blood T cell repertoires in COVID-19. Clones were read by immunoSEQ multiplex PCR, and TCRdb kept only the in-frame ones, dropping some. Of roughly 250,000 clones listed, roughly nine tenths are singletons. Sequenced: peripheral blood. These receptors all stem from a woman in her twenties or thirties with COVID-19, enrolled during active disease.

This chain uses TRBV20-1 with TRBJ2-7, with TRBD2 matching over 10 bases. The CDR3 consists of 14 residues. The germline CDR1 and CDR2 sequences are DFQATT and SNEGSKA (reference sequence). V dropped 3 bases and J dropped 2; count of bases not matched to a gene: 4. Here the CDR3 reads CSASEAGGPYEQYF. CDR3 DNA: TGCAGTGCTAGTGAAGCGGGGGGGCCCTACGAGCAGTACTTC.

This clone has just one count. The CDR3 sequence: CASRLAGGSYGYTF. In nucleotides, the CDR3 is TGTGCCAGCAGACTGGCAGGGGGGAGTTATGGCTACACCTTC. The chain carries TRBV27 and TRBJ1-2, with 7 bases aligning to TRBD1. In germline, CDR1 is MNHEY, CDR2 SMNVEV (reference sequence). V shed 6 bases and J 5 bases; nucleotides not matched to a gene: 9. The CDR3 is 14 amino acids.

The chain uses TRBV4-1 and TRBJ1-1, with D perhaps TRBD1 (5 bases). The CDR3 is 14 amino acids. Between the trimmed V and J ends, which lost 2 bases and 4 bases, there was a span of 11 bases. CDR1 MGHRA and CDR2 YSYEKL come from the germline V gene. The CDR3 bases are TGCGCCAGCAGCCAAAACTGGGGGGGCACTGAAGCTTTCTTT. Encoded protein: CASSQNWGGTEAFF.

This clone was found once. The J gene is TRBJ1-1, the V gene TRBV11-2; 7 positions agree with TRBD1. CDR1 is SGHAT and CDR2 is FQNNGV in the germline V gene. With 5 bases clipped from V and 0 bases from J, the junction kept 12 bases outside the gene matches. This CDR3 contains 17 residues. The CDR3, as DNA: TGTGCCAGCAGCAGCGCCGCCGTGGACAGGCTGAACACTGAAGCTTTCTTT. This codes for CASSSAAVDRLNTEAFF.

This sequence joins TRBV4-1 and TRBJ2-7, with 8 positions matching TRBD1. This CDR3 contains 16 residues. Germline CDR1 reads MGHRA; CDR2 reads YSYEKL. J gave up 0 bases and V 4 bases, and 8 bases lay outside the gene matches. The CDR3, as DNA: TGCGCCAGCAGCCTACTGACAGGGGCCAGCTCCTACGAGCAGTACTTC. It is translated as CASSLLTGASSYEQYF.

This clone was counted a few times. This chain joins TRBV7-2 and TRBJ2-7; 10 bases agree with TRBD2. Germline CDR1 is SGHTA and CDR2 is FQGNSA. The V and J ends lost 1 base and 0 bases, in that order; junction bases with no gene match: 9. This CDR3 contains 18 residues. The chain's CDR3 is CASSLVWRTSGFSYEQYF. The CDR3 coding sequence is TGTGCCAGCAGCTTAGTGTGGAGGACTAGCGGTTTCTCCTACGAGCAGTACTTC.

J is TRBJ2-1 and V is TRBV2; 9 bases match TRBD1. There are 15 residues in the CDR3. The V and J ends lost 4 bases and 6 bases, in that order; junction bases with no gene match: 7. Germline V lookup: CDR1 SNHLY, CDR2 FYNNEI. The CDR3 nucleotides are TGTGCCAGCAGTGTTCCGGGACAGGGTAGCAATGAGCAGTTCTTC. Protein sequence: CASSVPGQGSNEQFF. Combining the CDR3 with reference TRBV2 and TRBJ2-1 gives the whole variable domain EPEVTQTPSHQVTQMGQEVILRCVPISNHLYFYWYRQILGQKVEFLVSFYNNEISEKSEIFDDQFSVERPDGSNFTLKIRSTKLEDSAMYFCASSVPGQGSNEQFFGPGTRLTVL.

This rearrangement joins TRBV6-4 to TRBJ1-1, with D uncertain. The germline gives CDR1 MRHNA, CDR2 SNTAGT. Trimming stripped 4 bases from V and 1 base from J, with 10 bases between. CDR3 length: 14 residues. The CDR3, as DNA: TGTGCCAGCAGTGTGGTAGGAGGGAACACTGAAGCTTTCTTT. It is translated as CASSVVGGNTEAFF.